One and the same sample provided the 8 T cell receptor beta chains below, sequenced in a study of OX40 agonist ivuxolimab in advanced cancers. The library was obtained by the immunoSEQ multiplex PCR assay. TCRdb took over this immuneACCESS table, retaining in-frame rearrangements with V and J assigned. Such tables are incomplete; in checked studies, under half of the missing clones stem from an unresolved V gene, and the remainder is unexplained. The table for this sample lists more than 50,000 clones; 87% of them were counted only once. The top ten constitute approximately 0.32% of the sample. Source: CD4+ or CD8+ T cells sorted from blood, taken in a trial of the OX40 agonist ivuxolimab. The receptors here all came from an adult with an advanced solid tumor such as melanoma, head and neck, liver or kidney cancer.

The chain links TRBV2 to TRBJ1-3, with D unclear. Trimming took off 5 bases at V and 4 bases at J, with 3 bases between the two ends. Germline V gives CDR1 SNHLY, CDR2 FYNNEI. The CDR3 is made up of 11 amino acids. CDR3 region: CASSYGNTIYF. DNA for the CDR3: TGTGCCAGCAGTTACGGAAACACCATATATTTT.

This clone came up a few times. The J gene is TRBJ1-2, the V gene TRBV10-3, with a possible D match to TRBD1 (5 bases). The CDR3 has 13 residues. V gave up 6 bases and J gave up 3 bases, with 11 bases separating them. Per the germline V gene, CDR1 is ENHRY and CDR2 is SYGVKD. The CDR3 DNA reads TGTGCCATCAGCCGGGACGGCGACTATGGCTACACCTTC. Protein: CAISRDGDYGYTF.

The CDR3 loop is CASSFSTQAFF. The CDR3 bases are TGTGCCAGCAGCTTTTCCACCCAAGCTTTCTTT. V and J are TRBV11-2 and TRBJ1-1; D is unclear. Trimming cost V 3 bases and J 9 bases, with 8 bases left between them. This CDR3 is 11 amino acids long. The germline CDR1 and CDR2 sequences are SGHAT and FQNNGV.

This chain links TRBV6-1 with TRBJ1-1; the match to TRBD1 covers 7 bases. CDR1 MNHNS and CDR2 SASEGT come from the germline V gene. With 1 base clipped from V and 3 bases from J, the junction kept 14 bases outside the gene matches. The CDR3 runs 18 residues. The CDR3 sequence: CASSEVRTGARPDTEAFF. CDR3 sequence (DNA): TGTGCCAGCAGTGAAGTGCGGACAGGCGCCCGGCCTGACACTGAAGCTTTCTTT.

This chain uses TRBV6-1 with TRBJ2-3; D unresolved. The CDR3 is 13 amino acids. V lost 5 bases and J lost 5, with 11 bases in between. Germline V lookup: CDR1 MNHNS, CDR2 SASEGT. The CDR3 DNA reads TGTGCCAGCAGTACCACAGAACGAGATACGCAGTATTTT. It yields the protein CASSTTERDTQYF.

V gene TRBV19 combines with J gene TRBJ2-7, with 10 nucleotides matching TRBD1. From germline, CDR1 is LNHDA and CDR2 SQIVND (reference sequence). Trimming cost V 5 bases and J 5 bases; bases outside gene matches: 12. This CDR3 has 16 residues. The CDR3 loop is CASSSFTGTGDDEQYF. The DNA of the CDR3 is TGTGCCAGTAGTTCTTTCACCGGGACAGGGGACGACGAGCAGTACTTC.

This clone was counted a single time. Here the CDR3 DNA reads TGTGCCAGCAGTTACTCGGGTGCCGACAGGGCCTACGAGCAGTACTTC. Amino acids: CASSYSGADRAYEQYF. The chain recombines TRBV6-6 with TRBJ2-7, with 7 bases matching TRBD1. V dropped 0 bases and J dropped 2; count of bases not matched to a gene: 7. CDR1 is MNHNY, CDR2 SVGAGI, per germline (reference sequence). The CDR3 is 16 amino acids.

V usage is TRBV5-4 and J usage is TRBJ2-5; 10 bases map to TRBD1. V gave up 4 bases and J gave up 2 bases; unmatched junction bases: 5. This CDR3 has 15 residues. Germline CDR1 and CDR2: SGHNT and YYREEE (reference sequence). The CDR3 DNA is TGTGCCAGCAGCCTAGGACAGGGGGTGCAAGAGACCCAGTACTTC. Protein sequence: CASSLGQGVQETQYF.